This T cell receptor (beta chain) was documented in a study of blood T cell repertoires in COVID-19. V lost 2 bases, J lost 9 bases, and 11 bases lay in between. Per germline, CDR1 WSHSY and CDR2 SAAADI. The CDR3 covers 12 residues. Clones were sequenced by immunoSEQ multiplex PCR, and TCRdb holds only the in-frame ones, with some missing. Of 270,000 or so clones in the sample, more than 85% are singletons; the top ten hold approximately 4.2%. The rearrangement links TRBV10-2 to TRBJ2-7, with D perhaps matching TRBD2 (6 bases). The specimen was peripheral blood. This clonotype originated in a man aged 35 to 55 with acute or convalescent COVID-19. Here the CDR3 reads CASSEPLARQYF. The CDR3 nucleotides read TGCGCCAGCAGTGAGCCCCTAGCGAGGCAGTACTTC.